This TCR beta chain was recorded in a study of shared clonotypes between healthy human individuals. Study-wide background: Each donor had three CD4 naive, three CD4 memory, two CD8 naive and one CD8 memory plate.

The genomic DNA of each subset was split evenly across several immunoSEQ plates. Some clones are missing from TCRdb's copy, which holds only in-frame ones; the method was immunoSEQ multiplex PCR. The sample yields a few million clones, roughly nine tenths seen once. CD4+ cells were split into CD45RA+ naive and CD45RA-negative memory subsets. CDR1 MNHNS and CDR2 SASEGT come from the germline V gene. Trimming cost V 2 bases and J 4 bases, with 11 bases left between them. CDR3 length: 14 amino acids. Material for sequencing was naive CD4+ T cells sorted from blood. Noted subset: CD45RA+ positively selected. The TCR comes from a young man in good health. This chain links TRBV6-1 with TRBJ1-2; D is undetermined. The CDR3 DNA reads TGTGCCAGCAGTGAATCGGGAGCAGTCTATGGCTACACCTTC. Protein sequence: CASSESGAVYGYTF.